This T cell receptor beta chain was sequenced in a study of cytomegalovirus exposure and HLA in healthy donors. Primers: 60 Vbeta forward and 13 Jbeta reverse. Generated by immunoSEQ multiplex PCR, the TCRdb table keeps only in-frame clones and is missing some. The data contain roughly 110,000 clones, over 55% of them seen just once; the ten biggest clones take up 2.5% to 3.5%. The sequencing sample was made of PBMCs. This sequence was found in a female donor in good health and CMV-seronegative.

The CDR3, as DNA: TGTGCCAGCACGCCCTTGGGACAGGTGACGGGGGAGCAGTACTTC. Translation gives CASTPLGQVTGEQYF. This rearrangement joins TRBV27 to TRBJ2-7; 8 bases are shared with TRBD1. From germline, CDR1 is MNHEY and CDR2 SMNVEV (reference sequence). CDR3 length: 15 amino acids. The V and J ends lost 7 bases and 7 bases, in that order; junction bases with no gene match: 15.